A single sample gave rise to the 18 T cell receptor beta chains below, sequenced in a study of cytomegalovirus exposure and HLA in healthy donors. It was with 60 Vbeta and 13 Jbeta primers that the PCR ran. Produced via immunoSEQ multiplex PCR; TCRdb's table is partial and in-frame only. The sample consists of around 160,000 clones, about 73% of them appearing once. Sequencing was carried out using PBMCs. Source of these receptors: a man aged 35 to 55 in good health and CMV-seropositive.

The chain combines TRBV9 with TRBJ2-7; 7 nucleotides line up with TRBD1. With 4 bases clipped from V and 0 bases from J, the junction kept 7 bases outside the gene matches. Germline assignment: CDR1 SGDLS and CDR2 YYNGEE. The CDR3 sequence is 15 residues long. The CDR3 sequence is CASSPRQGTSYEQYF. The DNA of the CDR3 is TGTGCCAGCAGCCCAAGACAGGGCACCTCCTACGAGCAGTACTTC.

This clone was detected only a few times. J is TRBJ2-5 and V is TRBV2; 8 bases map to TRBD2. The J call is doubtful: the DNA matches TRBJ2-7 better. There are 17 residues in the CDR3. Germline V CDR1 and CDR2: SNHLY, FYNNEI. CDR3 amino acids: CASSGRGLAGNPYEQYF. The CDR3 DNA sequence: TGTGCCAGCAGCGGAAGGGGGTTAGCGGGAAATCCATACGAGCAGTACTTC.

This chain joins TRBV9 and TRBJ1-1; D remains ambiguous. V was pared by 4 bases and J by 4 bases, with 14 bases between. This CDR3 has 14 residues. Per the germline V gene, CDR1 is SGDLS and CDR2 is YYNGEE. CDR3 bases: TGTGCCAGCAGCTTCACCCCGGGAGTCACTGAAGCTTTCTTT. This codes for CASSFTPGVTEAFF.

DNA of the CDR3: TGTGCCAGCAGCTCTGTCTTTGGACAGGCGACTAATGAAAAACTGTTTTTT. This gives the protein CASSSVFGQATNEKLFF. The chain uses TRBV7-8 and TRBJ1-4, with 7 nucleotides matching TRBD1. Germline lookup yields CDR1 SGHVS and CDR2 FQNEAQ. V gave up 4 bases and J gave up 2 bases; unmatched junction bases: 10. This CDR3 contains 17 residues. The full variable domain, in which reference TRBV7-8 and TRBJ1-4 provide the parts outside the CDR3, is GAGVSQSPRYKVAKRGQDVALRCDPISGHVSLFWYQQALGQGPEFLTYFQNEAQLDKSGLPSDRFFAERPEGSVSTLKIQRTQQEDSAVYLCASSSVFGQATNEKLFFGSGTQLSVL.

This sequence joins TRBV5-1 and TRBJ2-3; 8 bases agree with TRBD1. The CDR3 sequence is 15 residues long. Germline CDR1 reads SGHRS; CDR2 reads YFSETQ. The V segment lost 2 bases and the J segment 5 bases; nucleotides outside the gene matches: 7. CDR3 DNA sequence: TGCGCCAGCAGCTTCCAGGGGGCGGAAAGAGATACGCAGTATTTT. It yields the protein CASSFQGAERDTQYF. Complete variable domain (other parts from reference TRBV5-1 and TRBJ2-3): KAGVTQTPRYLIKTRGQQVTLSCSPISGHRSVSWYQQTPGQGLQFLFEYFSETQRNKGNFPGRFSGRQFSNSRSEMNVSTLELGDSALYLCASSFQGAERDTQYFGPGTRLTVL.

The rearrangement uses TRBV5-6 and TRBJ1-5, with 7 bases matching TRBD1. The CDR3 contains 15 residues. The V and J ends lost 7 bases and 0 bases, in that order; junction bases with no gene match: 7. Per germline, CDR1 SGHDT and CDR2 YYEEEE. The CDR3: CASSVTGASNQPQHF. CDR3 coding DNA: TGTGCCAGCTCGGTCACAGGGGCTAGCAATCAGCCCCAGCATTTT.

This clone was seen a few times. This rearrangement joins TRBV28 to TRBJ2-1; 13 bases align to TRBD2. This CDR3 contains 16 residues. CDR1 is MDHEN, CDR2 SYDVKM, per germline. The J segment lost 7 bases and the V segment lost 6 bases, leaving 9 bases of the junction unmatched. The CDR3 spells CASRTGGTSGMNEQFF. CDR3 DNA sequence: TGTGCCAGCAGAACGGGAGGGACTAGCGGGATGAATGAGCAGTTCTTC.

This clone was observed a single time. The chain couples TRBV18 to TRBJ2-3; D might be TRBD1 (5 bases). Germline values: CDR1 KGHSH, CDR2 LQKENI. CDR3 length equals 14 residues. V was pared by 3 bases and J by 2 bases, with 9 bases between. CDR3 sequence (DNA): TGTGCCAGCTCACCGTCCAGGGCCACAGATACGCAGTATTTT. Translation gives CASSPSRATDTQYF.

CDR3 in amino acids: CASRSLSGANVLTF. In nucleotides, the CDR3 is TGTGCCAGTAGGTCACTCTCTGGGGCCAACGTCCTGACTTTC. The chain employs TRBV19 and TRBJ2-6; no reliable D call. Trimming left V 6 bases short and J 0 bases short, with 6 bases between. Germline CDR1 and CDR2: LNHDA and SQIVND (reference sequence). There are 14 residues in the CDR3.

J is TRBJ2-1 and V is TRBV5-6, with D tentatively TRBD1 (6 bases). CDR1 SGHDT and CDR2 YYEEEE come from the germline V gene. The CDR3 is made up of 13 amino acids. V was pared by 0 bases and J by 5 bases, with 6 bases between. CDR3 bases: TGTGCCAGCAGCTTGGGGACAGACAATGAGCAGTTCTTC. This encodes CASSLGTDNEQFF.

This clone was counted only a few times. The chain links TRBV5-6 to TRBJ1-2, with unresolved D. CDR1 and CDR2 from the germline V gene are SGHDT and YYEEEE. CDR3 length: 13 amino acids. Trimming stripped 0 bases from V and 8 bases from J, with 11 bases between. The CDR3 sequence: CASSLAQSRGYTF. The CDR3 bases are TGTGCCAGCAGCTTGGCACAGAGCAGGGGCTACACCTTC.

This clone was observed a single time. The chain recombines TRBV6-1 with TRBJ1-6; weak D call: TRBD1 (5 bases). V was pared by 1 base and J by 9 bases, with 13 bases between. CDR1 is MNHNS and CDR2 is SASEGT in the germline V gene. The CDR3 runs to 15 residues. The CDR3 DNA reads TGTGCCAGCAGTGAAGGGGGGGGATTCGGTTCACCCCTCCACTTT. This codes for CASSEGGGFGSPLHF.

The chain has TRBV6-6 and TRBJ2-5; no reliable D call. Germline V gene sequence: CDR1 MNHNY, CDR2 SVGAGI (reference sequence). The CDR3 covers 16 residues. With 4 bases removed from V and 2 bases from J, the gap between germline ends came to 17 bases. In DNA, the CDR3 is TGTGCCAGCAGTTTCGGCAGGCCCTCTGTACAAGAGACCCAGTACTTC. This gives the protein CASSFGRPSVQETQYF.

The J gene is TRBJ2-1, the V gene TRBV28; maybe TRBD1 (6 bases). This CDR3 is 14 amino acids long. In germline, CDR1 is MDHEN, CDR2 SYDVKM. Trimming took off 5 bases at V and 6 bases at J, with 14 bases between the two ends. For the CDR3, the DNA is TGTGCCAGCAGTCGTTCAGGGGCATCCAATGAGCAGTTCTTC. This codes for CASSRSGASNEQFF.

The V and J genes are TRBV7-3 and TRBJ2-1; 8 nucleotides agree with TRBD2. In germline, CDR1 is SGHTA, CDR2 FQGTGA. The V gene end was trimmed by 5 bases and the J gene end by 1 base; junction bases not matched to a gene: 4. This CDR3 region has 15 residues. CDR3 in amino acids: CASSPREGSYNEQFF. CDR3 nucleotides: TGTGCCAGCAGCCCCCGGGAGGGATCCTACAATGAGCAGTTCTTC. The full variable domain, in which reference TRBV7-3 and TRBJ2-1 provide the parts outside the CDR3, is GAGVSQTPSNKVTEKGKYVELRCDPISGHTALYWYRQSLGQGPEFLIYFQGTGAADDSGLPNDRFFAVRPEGSVSTLKIQRTERGDSAVYLCASSPREGSYNEQFFGPGTRLTVL.

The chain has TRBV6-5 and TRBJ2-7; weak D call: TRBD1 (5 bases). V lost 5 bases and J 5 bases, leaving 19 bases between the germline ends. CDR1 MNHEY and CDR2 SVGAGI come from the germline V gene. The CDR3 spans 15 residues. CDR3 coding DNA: TGTGCCAGCAGTATGGGGCCCGACGGTATCGACGAGCAGTACTTC. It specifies CASSMGPDGIDEQYF.

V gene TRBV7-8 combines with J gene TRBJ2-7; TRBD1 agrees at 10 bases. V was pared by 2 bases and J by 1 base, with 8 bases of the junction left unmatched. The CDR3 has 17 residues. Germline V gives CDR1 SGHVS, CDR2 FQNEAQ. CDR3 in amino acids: CASSLTPWDRGSYEQYF. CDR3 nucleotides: TGTGCCAGCAGCTTAACCCCGTGGGACAGGGGATCCTACGAGCAGTACTTC.

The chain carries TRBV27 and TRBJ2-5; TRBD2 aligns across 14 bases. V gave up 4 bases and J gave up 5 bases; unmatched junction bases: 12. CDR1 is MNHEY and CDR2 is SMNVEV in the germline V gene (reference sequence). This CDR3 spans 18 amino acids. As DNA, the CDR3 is TGTGCCAGCAGTTCCCGACTAGCGGGAGGGCCCTCGCGGGAGACCCAGTACTTC. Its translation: CASSSRLAGGPSRETQYF.